Listed below are T cell receptor beta chains from one sample, sequenced in a study of T cell repertoires in cytomegalovirus infection. These receptors' antigens are unknown. TCRdb independently ran MiXCR on the reads; one entry per CDR3 protein. Among fewer than 350,000 distinct CDR3 sequences listed, roughly 28% were seen once. The sample here was cultured PBMCs, taken from culture after CMV antigen stimulation. The receptors stem from a human donor in good health (CMV status not recorded). Some clones in this sample may be carry-over from other donors' samples. Each CDR3 is given with its conserved first and last residue. The D gene is left open where the match is weak. Size is stated for part of the rows, as once, few or many counts, or as a class when the clone is expanded.

size | J | V | D | DNA | CDR3
- | TRBJ1-5 | TRBV7-9 | - | TGTGCCAGCAGCTTAGGGGGAACTCAGCCCCAGCATTTT | CASSLGGTQPQHF
few | TRBJ2-2 | TRBV5-4 | - | TGTGCCAGCAGCTTGCGACTGGCCTCGGACACCGGGGAGCTGTTTTTT | CASSLRLASDTGELFF
few | TRBJ1-1 | TRBV7-2 | - | TGTGCCAGCAGCTTAGGGGTAGGGAGCGCTGAAGCTTTCTTT | CASSLGVGSAEAFF
few | TRBJ1-5 | TRBV30 | - | TGTGCCTGGAGTCACGGGGTTGACCAGCCCCAGCATTTT | CAWSHGVDQPQHF
few | TRBJ2-2 | TRBV10-3 | - | TGTGCCATCAGTGTGGGTGGCGGGATCGGGGAGCTGTTTTTT | CAISVGGGIGELFF
- | TRBJ1-5 | TRBV27 | - | TGTGCCAGCAGTTTATCGGGAACGGGATCTTACGGCCAGCCCCAGCATTTT | CASSLSGTGSYGQPQHF
- | TRBJ1-6 | TRBV6-2/TRBV6-3 | - | TGTGCCAGCAGTTACCCCCCGGGGTCCCATAATTCACCCCTCCACTTT | CASSYPPGSHNSPLHF
- | TRBJ2-5 | TRBV7-8 | - | TGTGCCAGCACCTCGACAGGGAGGGGAGAGACCCAGTACTTC | CASTSTGRGETQYF
- | TRBJ2-3 | TRBV5-1 | TRBD2 | TGCGCCAGCAGTACACTAGCGGGAGCCCCAGATACGCAGTATTTT | CASSTLAGAPDTQYF
- | TRBJ1-1 | TRBV10-3 | - | TGTGCCGCACAAGAGGGGCCACCCTCTACTGAAGCTTTCTTT | CAAQEGPPSTEAFF
few | TRBJ1-3 | TRBV6-6 | - | TGTGCCAGCAGTTACCTCCCGACAGTTGAAGCTGGAAACACCATATATTTT | CASSYLPTVEAGNTIYF
few | TRBJ1-1 | TRBV27 | - | TGTGCCAGCAGTGGAGTCACTGAAGCTTTCTTT | CASSGVTEAFF
- | TRBJ2-5 | TRBV2 | - | TGTGCCAGCAGTCCAAGGACACTTCAAGAGACCCAGTACTTC | CASSPRTLQETQYF
- | TRBJ1-2 | TRBV10-3 | - | TGTGCCATCAGTGAGTCGTCTGCTGGAAATGGCTACACCTTC | CAISESSAGNGYTF
- | TRBJ1-6 | TRBV3-1 | TRBD1 | TGTGCCAGCAGCTTACGACAGGGTTTATCACCCCTCCACTTT | CASSLRQGLSPLHF
many | TRBJ1-4 | TRBV7-8 | TRBD1 | TGTGCCAGCAGCTTTCCAGGGGGCCGTCGTGAAAAACTGTTTTTT | CASSFPGGRREKLFF
- | TRBJ1-2 | TRBV19 | - | TGTGCCAGTAGTATAGGCCGGGGTGACAACTATGGCTACACCTTC | CASSIGRGDNYGYTF
- | TRBJ1-1 | TRBV7-9 | - | TGTGCCAGCAGCTATGGGGGGGGGGCAGGAACTGAAGCTTTCTTT | CASSYGGGAGTEAFF
- | TRBJ1-5 | TRBV10-3 | - | TGTGCCATCAGTGAAGGCAGGGAAAGCAATCAGCCCCAGCATTTT | CAISEGRESNQPQHF
few | TRBJ1-5 | TRBV7-8 | - | TGTGCCAGCAGCTTAGCGCAGCCGGGTCAGCCCCAGCATTTT | CASSLAQPGQPQHF
- | TRBJ2-7 | TRBV7-9 | - | TGTGCCAGCAGCGCCACCGGGACACCCTCTTACGAGCAGTACTTC | CASSATGTPSYEQYF
- | TRBJ2-7 | TRBV6-6 | TRBD2 | TGTGCCAGCAGTTACCTAGCGGCTACCGGGACTAAGACCTACGAGCAGTACTTC | CASSYLAATGTKTYEQYF
- | TRBJ1-1 | TRBV18 | - | TGTGCCAGCTCATTCAGACTGGGAGATGGCCTATTGAACACTGAAGCTTTCTTT | CASSFRLGDGLLNTEAFF
- | TRBJ1-3 | TRBV28 | - | TGTGCCAGCAGTTATCGACCGAGCTCTGGAAACACCATATATTTT | CASSYRPSSGNTIYF
once | TRBJ2-7 | TRBV27 | TRBD1 | TGTGCCAGCAGTTTAGGGACTTCCGGGACAGGGGCCTACGAGCAGTACTTC | CASSLGTSGTGAYEQYF